This T cell receptor (beta chain) came from a study of Graves' ophthalmopathy and Graves' hyperthyroidism. Study-level background: The term stable hyperthyroidism indicated an absence of ophthalmopathy within 18 months of follow-up.

Of note for this clonotype: Its antigen is not identified. One end of the junction fails to match germline, which may point to a read error.

Certain patients were not enrolled. These were patients with other autoimmune diseases, uncontrolled infections, pregnancy or lactation. Thyroid ultrasound, orbital computed tomography, TRAb, serum thyroxine and clinical symptoms formed the basis of diagnosis. Germline V gene data show CDR1 as ENHRY and CDR2 as SYGVKD. The CDR3 has 15 amino acids. RNA transcripts were the source from which TCR beta CDR3 regions were amplified. RT-PCR with HTBI primers came first, then second-round multiplex PCR. TCRdb reprocessed the multiplex PCR reads with MiXCR, giving one entry per CDR3 protein. The data hold about 1.2 million distinct CDR3 sequences, with about two fifths observed a single time. General study findings and limits: Most clonotypes expanded in thyroid above 0.001 frequency were present in blood too.

Sequences were obtained from peripheral blood or thyroid tissue (not recorded which). The rearrangement joins TRBV10-3 to TRBJ2-7; 9 bases align to TRBD1. The origin of this receptor is an adult man with Graves' hyperthyroidism. In DNA, the CDR3 is TGTGCCAGCAGTTACTCCGGGACAGGGTTGTACGAGCAGTACTTC. The encoded protein is CASSYSGTGLYEQYF.